The clone carrying this T cell receptor (beta chain) was picked up a small number of times. The antigen is undetermined. Germline-derived CDR1 and CDR2 are LNHDA and SQIVND (reference sequence). The CDR3 has 16 amino acids. V was cut by 5 bases and J by 0 bases, with 15 bases left in between. The data derive from a study of T cells after yellow fever vaccination. Across the study: Researchers used SMART-Seq v4 Ultra Low Input to prepare fractions that had low cell numbers.

Study-wide points: Only a minor proportion of clonotypes was detected across both CD4 and CD8 compartments.

A process of 5'RACE template switching, which added a universal primer site and UMIs, was used to make TCR cDNA. TCRdb called the 5' RACE reads again in MiXCR, with one record for every CDR3 protein. The repertoire has over 300,000 distinct CDR3 sequences, less than 4.5% of them found once; the top ten carry about a quarter. The sequence came from a man younger than 30 who received the YFV17D yellow fever vaccine. The sequenced sample was PBMCs, obtained on the day of the yellow fever booster vaccination. This rearrangement joins TRBV19 to TRBJ2-3; D is unclear. As DNA, the CDR3 is TGTGCCAGTAGTGACATCAGATCTAGGAGCACAGATACGCAGTATTTT. As protein: CASSDIRSRSTDTQYF.